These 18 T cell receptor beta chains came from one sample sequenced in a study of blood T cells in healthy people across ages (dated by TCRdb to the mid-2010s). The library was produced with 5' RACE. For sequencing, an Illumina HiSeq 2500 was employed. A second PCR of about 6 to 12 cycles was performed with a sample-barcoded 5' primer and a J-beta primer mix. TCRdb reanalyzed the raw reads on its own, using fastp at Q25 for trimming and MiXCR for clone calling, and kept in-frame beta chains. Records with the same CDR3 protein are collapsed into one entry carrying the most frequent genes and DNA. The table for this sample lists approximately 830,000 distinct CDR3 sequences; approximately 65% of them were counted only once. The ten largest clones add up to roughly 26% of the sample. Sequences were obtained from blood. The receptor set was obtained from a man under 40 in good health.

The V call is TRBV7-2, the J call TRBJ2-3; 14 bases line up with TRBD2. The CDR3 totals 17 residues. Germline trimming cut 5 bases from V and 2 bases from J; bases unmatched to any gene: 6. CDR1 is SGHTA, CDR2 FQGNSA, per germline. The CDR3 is CASSKGGLAGVTDTQYF. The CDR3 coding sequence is TGTGCCAGCAGCAAGGGGGGACTAGCGGGGGTCACAGATACGCAGTATTTT.

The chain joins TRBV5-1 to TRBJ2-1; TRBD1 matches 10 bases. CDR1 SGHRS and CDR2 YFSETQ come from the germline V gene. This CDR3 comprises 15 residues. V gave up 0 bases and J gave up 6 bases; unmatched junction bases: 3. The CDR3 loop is CASSLVGTGVNEQFF. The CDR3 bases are TGCGCCAGCAGCTTGGTAGGGACAGGGGTCAATGAGCAGTTCTTC.

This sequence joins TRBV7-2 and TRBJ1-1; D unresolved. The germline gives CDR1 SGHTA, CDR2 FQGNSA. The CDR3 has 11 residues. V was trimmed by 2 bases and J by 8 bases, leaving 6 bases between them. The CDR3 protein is CASSLIREAFF. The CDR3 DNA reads TGTGCCAGCAGCTTAATCCGGGAAGCTTTCTTT.

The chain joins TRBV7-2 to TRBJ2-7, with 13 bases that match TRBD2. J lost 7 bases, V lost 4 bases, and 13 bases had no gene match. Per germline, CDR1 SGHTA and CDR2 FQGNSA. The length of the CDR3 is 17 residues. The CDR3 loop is CASSSLRGLAGTNEQYF. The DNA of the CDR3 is TGTGCCAGCAGCTCCCTCAGGGGACTAGCGGGGACCAATGAGCAGTACTTC.

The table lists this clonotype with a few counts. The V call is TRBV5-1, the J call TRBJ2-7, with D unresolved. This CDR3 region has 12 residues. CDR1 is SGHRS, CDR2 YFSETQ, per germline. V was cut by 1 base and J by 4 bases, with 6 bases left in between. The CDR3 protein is CASSLYEYEQYF. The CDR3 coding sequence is TGCGCCAGCAGCTTGTACGAGTACGAGCAGTACTTC.

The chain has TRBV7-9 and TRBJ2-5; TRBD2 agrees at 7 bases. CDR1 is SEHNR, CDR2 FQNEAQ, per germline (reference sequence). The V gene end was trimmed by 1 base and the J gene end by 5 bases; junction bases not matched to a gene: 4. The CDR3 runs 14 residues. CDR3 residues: CASSLVAGVETQYF. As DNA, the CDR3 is TGTGCCAGCAGCTTAGTGGCGGGGGTGGAGACCCAGTACTTC.

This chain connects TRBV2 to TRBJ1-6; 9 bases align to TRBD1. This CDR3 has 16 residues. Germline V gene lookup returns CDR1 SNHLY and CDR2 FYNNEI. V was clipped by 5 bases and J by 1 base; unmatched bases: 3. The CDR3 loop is CASSRDRASYNSPLHF. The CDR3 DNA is TGTGCCAGCAGTCGGGACAGGGCTTCCTATAATTCACCCCTCCACTTT.

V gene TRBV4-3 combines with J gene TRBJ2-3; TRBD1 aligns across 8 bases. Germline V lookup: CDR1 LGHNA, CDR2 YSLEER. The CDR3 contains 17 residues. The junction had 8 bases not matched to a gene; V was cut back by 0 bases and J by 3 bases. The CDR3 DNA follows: TGCGCCAGCAGCCAAGATCTCAGGGGGCTCTTGACAGATACGCAGTATTTT. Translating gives CASSQDLRGLLTDTQYF.

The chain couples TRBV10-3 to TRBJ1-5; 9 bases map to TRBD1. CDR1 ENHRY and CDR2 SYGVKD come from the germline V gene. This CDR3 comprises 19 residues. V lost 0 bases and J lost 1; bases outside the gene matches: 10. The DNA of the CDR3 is TGTGCCATCAGTGAGTCGGGGACAGGGAAGTCATCAAGCAATCAGCCCCAGCATTTT. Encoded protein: CAISESGTGKSSSNQPQHF.

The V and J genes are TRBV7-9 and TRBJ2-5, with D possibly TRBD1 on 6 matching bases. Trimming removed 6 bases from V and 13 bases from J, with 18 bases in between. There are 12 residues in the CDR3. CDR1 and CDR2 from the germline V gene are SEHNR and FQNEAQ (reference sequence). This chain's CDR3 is CASRSRQEGWYF. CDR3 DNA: TGTGCCAGCAGATCCCGACAGGAAGGGTGGTACTTC.

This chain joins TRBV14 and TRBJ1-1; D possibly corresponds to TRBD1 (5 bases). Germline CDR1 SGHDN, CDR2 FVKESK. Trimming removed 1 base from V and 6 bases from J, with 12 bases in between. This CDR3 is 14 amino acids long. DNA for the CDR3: TGTGCCAGCAGCCAAGTTACAGGCGTCTCTGAAGCTTTCTTT. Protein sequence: CASSQVTGVSEAFF. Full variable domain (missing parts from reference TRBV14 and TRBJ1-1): EAGVTQFPSHSVIEKGQTVTLRCDPISGHDNLYWYRRVMGKEIKFLLHFVKESKQDESGMPNNRFLAERTGGTYSTLKVQPAELEDSGVYFCASSQVTGVSEAFFGQGTRLTVV.

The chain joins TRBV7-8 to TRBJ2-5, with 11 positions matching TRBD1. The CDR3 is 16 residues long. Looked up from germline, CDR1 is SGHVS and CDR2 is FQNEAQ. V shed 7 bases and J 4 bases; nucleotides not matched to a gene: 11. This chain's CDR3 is CASNKNLDRGPETQYF. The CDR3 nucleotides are TGTGCCAGCAACAAAAATCTGGACAGGGGGCCAGAGACCCAGTACTTC.

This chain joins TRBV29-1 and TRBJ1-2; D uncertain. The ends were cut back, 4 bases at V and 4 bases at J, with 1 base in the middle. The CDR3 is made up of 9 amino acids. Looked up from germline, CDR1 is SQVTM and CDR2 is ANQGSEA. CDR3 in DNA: TGCAGCGTTGCCTATGGCTACACCTTC. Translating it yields CSVAYGYTF.

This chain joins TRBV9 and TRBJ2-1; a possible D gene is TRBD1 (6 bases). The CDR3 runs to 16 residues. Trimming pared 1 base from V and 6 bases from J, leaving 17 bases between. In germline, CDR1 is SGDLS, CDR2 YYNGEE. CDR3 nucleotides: TGTGCCAGCAGCGTAACCGGGACATACAACGTCAATGAGCAGTTCTTC. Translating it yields CASSVTGTYNVNEQFF.

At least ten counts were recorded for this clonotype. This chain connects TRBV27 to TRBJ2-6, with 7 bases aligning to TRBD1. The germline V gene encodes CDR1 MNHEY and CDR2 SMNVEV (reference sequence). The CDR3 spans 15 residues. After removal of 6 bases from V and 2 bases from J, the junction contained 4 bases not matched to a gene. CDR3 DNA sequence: TGTGCCAGCAGCTCAACAGGGGCTGGGGCCAACGTCCTGACTTTC. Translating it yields CASSSTGAGANVLTF.

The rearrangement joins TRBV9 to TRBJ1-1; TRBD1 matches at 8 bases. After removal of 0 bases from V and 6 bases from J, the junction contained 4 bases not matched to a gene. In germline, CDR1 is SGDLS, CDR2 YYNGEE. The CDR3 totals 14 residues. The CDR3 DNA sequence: TGTGCCAGCAGCGTAGCGGGACAGGCTTCTGAAGCTTTCTTT. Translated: CASSVAGQASEAFF.

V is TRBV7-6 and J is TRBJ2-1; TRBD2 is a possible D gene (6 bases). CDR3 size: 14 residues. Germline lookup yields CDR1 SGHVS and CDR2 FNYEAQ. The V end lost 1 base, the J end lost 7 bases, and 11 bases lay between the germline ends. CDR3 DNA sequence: TGTGCCAGCAGCTTAGTTGTGGGGGGAAATGAGCAGTTCTTC. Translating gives CASSLVVGGNEQFF.

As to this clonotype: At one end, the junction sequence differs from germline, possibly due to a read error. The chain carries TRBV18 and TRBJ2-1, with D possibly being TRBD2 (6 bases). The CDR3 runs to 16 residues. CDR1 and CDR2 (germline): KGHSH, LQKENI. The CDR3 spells CASSPEAGFSYNERFF. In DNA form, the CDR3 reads TGTGCCAGCTCACCGGAGGCGGGGTTCTCCTACAATGAGCGGTTCTTC. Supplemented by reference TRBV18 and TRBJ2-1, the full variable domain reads NAGVMQNPRHLVRRRGQEARLRCSPMKGHSHVYWYRQLPEEGLKFMVYLQKENIIDESGMPKERFSAEFPKEGPSILRIQQVVRGDSAAYFCASSPEAGFSYNERFFGPGTRLTVL.